These 21 T cell receptor beta chains were all obtained from the same sample, sequenced in a study of neurological immune-mediated disorders. Noted time point: longitudinal time-point 2. TCRdb reprocessed the 5' RACE reads via MiXCR and lists one record per CDR3 protein. The sample includes 55,000 to 65,000 distinct CDR3 sequences, about 10% seen only once; the top ten take approximately 12%. Material: PBMCs. Every receptor here comes from a man aged 25-45 years in good health.

Regarding this clonotype: A read error may account for a junction end that differs from germline. V and J are TRBV15 and TRBJ2-5; weak D call: TRBD1 (6 bases). Germline lookup yields CDR1 LNHNV and CDR2 YYDKDF (reference sequence). The CDR3 runs to 14 residues. The CDR3 reads CDTSLQGPPETQYF. As DNA, the CDR3 is TGTGACACCAGCCTACAGGGTCCCCCGGAGACCCAGTACTTC.

A few counts support this clonotype. The J gene is TRBJ2-5, the V gene TRBV11-2; TRBD2 matches 8 bases. This CDR3 is built from 14 residues. Germline V CDR1 and CDR2: SGHAT, FQNNGV. The V and J ends lost 2 bases and 3 bases, in that order; junction bases with no gene match: 2. In DNA, the CDR3 is TGTGCCAGCAGCTTAAAACTAGCGGAAGAGACCCAGTACTTC. As protein: CASSLKLAEETQYF.

Ten or more counts support this clonotype. The CDR3 loop reads CASSPWPGAYEQYF. For the CDR3, the DNA is TGTGCCAGCAGCCCTTGGCCTGGGGCCTACGAGCAGTACTTC. V and J are TRBV7-8 and TRBJ2-7; D gene ambiguous. Germline CDR1 reads SGHVS; CDR2 reads FQNEAQ. The CDR3 is 14 residues long. V dropped 5 bases and J dropped 2 bases, with 13 bases sitting between them.

This clonotype was observed at least ten times. This chain uses TRBV5-1 with TRBJ1-3; no clear D. CDR3 size: 16 residues. Trimming removed 0 bases from V and 0 bases from J, with 10 bases in between. Germline V gene sequence: CDR1 SGHRS, CDR2 YFSETQ. The CDR3: CASSLAGETSGNTIYF. DNA for the CDR3: TGCGCCAGCAGCTTGGCCGGGGAGACCTCTGGAAACACCATATATTTT.

This clonotype was observed at least ten times. This chain joins TRBV27 and TRBJ2-2, with TRBD2 matching 9 bases. Germline lookup yields CDR1 MNHEY and CDR2 SMNVEV (reference sequence). The CDR3 consists of 16 residues. J lost 4 bases, V lost 2 bases, and 5 bases had no gene match. The CDR3: CASSLETSGSTGELFF. CDR3 in DNA: TGTGCCAGCAGTTTAGAGACTAGCGGATCCACCGGGGAGCTGTTTTTT.

This clonotype has a count of ten or more. The chain combines TRBV5-1 with TRBJ2-5; D is possibly TRBD2 (5 bases). This CDR3 comprises 13 residues. V shed 0 bases and J shed 6 bases, with 9 bases lying between them. Germline V lookup: CDR1 SGHRS, CDR2 YFSETQ. The CDR3: CASSLGGPQTQYF. CDR3 nucleotide sequence: TGCGCCAGCAGCTTGGGAGGGCCGCAGACCCAGTACTTC.

The table lists this clonotype with many counts. The chain employs TRBV20-1 and TRBJ2-2; 8 positions match TRBD2. V dropped 3 bases and J dropped 0; count of bases not matched to a gene: 0. This CDR3 is 14 amino acids long. Germline V gene data show CDR1 as DFQATT and CDR2 as SNEGSKA (reference sequence). The CDR3 here is CSASSGTNTGELFF. The CDR3 DNA reads TGCAGTGCTAGTAGCGGGACGAACACCGGGGAGCTGTTTTTT.

This clonotype occurred many times. The rearrangement uses TRBV7-3 and TRBJ2-3; D is perhaps TRBD1 or TRBD2 (6 bases each). The CDR3 is 16 amino acids. V was shortened by 5 bases and J by 2 bases, with 17 bases between the two germline ends. CDR1 is SGHTA, CDR2 FQGTGA, per germline. CDR3 nucleotides: TGTGCCAGCAGCCCGGGGGCACGTAGAGCCACAGATACGCAGTATTTT. It specifies CASSPGARRATDTQYF.

The sample holds many counts of this clonotype. This chain connects TRBV6-4 to TRBJ2-3; 8 nucleotides agree with TRBD2. CDR1 and CDR2 from the germline V gene are MRHNA and SNTAGT. This CDR3 comprises 15 residues. The V and J ends lost 3 bases and 0 bases, in that order; junction bases with no gene match: 2. The CDR3 DNA sequence: TGTGCCAGCAGTGATGCTAGCGGGAGCACAGATACGCAGTATTTT. It codes for CASSDASGSTDTQYF.

This clonotype was recorded at least ten times. The chain recombines TRBV7-7 with TRBJ2-3; D tentatively fits TRBD1 or TRBD2 (5 bases each). Trimming removed 1 base at V and 2 bases at J, with 13 bases between. This CDR3 contains 16 residues. CDR1 SSHAT and CDR2 FNYEAQ come from the germline V gene (reference sequence). The CDR3 protein is CASSLGPGTHTDTQYF. For the CDR3, the DNA is TGTGCCAGCAGCTTAGGCCCCGGGACCCACACAGATACGCAGTATTTT.

This clonotype came up many times. The chain uses TRBV9 and TRBJ1-2, with D possibly being TRBD1 (5 bases). Per germline, CDR1 SGDLS and CDR2 YYNGEE. The V and J ends lost 4 bases and 5 bases respectively, with 9 bases between them. The CDR3 totals 12 residues. CDR3 DNA sequence: TGTGCCAGCAGCAAAGGGGCTTATGGCTACACCTTC. Protein product: CASSKGAYGYTF.

To note about this clonotype: This sequence may be a read error, since a much larger clone differs from it by one base. The chain couples TRBV20-1 to TRBJ2-7, with D possibly matching TRBD2 (5 bases). Per germline, CDR1 DFQATT and CDR2 SNEGSKA (reference sequence). This CDR3 has 13 residues. V lost 3 bases to trimming and J lost 3 bases, with 12 bases between them. The CDR3 here is CSASMEVFYEQYF. CDR3 DNA: TGCAGTGCTAGTATGGAGGTATTCTACGAGCAGTACTTC.

This clonotype has a count of ten or more. The genes are TRBV2 and TRBJ2-5; D is uncertain. The length of the CDR3 is 12 residues. Trimming took off 4 bases at V and 4 bases at J, with 7 bases between the two ends. The germline V gene encodes CDR1 SNHLY and CDR2 FYNNEI. Written as DNA, the CDR3 is TGTGCCAGCAGTGGGACGGGAGAGACCCAGTACTTC. Translation gives CASSGTGETQYF.

This clonotype appeared many times. V usage is TRBV7-9 and J usage is TRBJ1-2; D uncertain. CDR3 length equals 16 residues. The ends were cut back, 5 bases at V and 0 bases at J, with 16 bases in the middle. Germline loops: CDR1 SEHNR, CDR2 FQNEAQ (reference sequence). The CDR3 nucleotides read TGTGCCAGCAGCCAAGAAGCGACAAGAGCTAACTATGGCTACACCTTC. Translated: CASSQEATRANYGYTF. Using reference TRBV7-9 and TRBJ1-2 for the parts outside the CDR3, the full variable domain is DTGVSQNPRHKITKRGQNVTFRCDPISEHNRLYWYRQTLGQGPEFLTYFQNEAQLEKSRLLSDRFSAERPKGSFSTLEIQRTEQGDSAMYLCASSQEATRANYGYTFGSGTRLTVV.

The table lists this clonotype with many counts. The rearrangement joins TRBV29-1 to TRBJ2-1, with D hard to call. Looked up from germline, CDR1 is SQVTM and CDR2 is ANQGSEA. V lost 6 bases and J 0 bases, leaving 15 bases between the germline ends. The CDR3 sequence is 15 residues long. This CDR3 is CSVDAPRSSYNEQFF. The CDR3 bases are TGCAGCGTCGACGCCCCCCGAAGCTCCTACAATGAGCAGTTCTTC.

This clonotype is medium-sized. This sequence joins TRBV20-1 and TRBJ2-5, with 8 bases aligning to TRBD1. With V trimmed by 1 base and J by 5 bases, 9 bases remained unmatched. The CDR3 extends over 15 amino acids. Germline V gene lookup returns CDR1 DFQATT and CDR2 SNEGSKA (reference sequence). The chain's CDR3 is CSARVPDRDWETQYF. The CDR3 nucleotides are TGCAGTGCTAGAGTTCCGGACAGGGATTGGGAGACCCAGTACTTC.

Turning to this clonotype: A read error may explain this, as a much larger clone is one base away. V gene TRBV3-1 combines with J gene TRBJ2-2; unclear D gene. The CDR3 is made up of 12 amino acids. Germline V gives CDR1 LGHDT, CDR2 YNNKEL (reference sequence). The ends were cut back, 3 bases at V and 3 bases at J, with 2 bases in the middle. The CDR3 region has the DNA TGTGCCAGCAGCCAGGACACCGGGGAGCTGTTTTTT. It specifies CASSQDTGELFF.

In its sample, this clonotype was seen many times. The chain has TRBV20-1 and TRBJ2-3; 8 bases are a match to TRBD2. Trimming took 6 bases from V and 4 from J; bases not matched to a gene: 15. The CDR3 consists of 16 residues. CDR1 DFQATT and CDR2 SNEGSKA come from the germline V gene (reference sequence). The CDR3 bases are TGCAGTGCCCAGTCGGAGGGAAGCGGGAGTGCAGATACGCAGTATTTT. Translating it yields CSAQSEGSGSADTQYF.

This clonotype was seen repeatedly, ten times or more. This sequence joins TRBV20-1 and TRBJ1-5, with D unclear. From germline, CDR1 is DFQATT and CDR2 SNEGSKA (reference sequence). CDR3 length: 12 residues. Trimming removed 6 bases from V and 7 bases from J, with 13 bases in between. The CDR3 nucleotides are TGCAGTGCCAAAAGCGTATTCCAGCCCCAGCATTTT. Protein product: CSAKSVFQPQHF.

This clonotype came up many times. The genes are TRBV7-9 and TRBJ2-5; D is possibly TRBD2 (6 bases). CDR1 and CDR2 (germline): SEHNR, FQNEAQ (reference sequence). CDR3 length equals 13 residues. V was cut by 1 base and J by 3 bases, with 6 bases left in between. This chain's CDR3 is CASSLGGKETQYF. Here the CDR3 DNA reads TGTGCCAGCAGCTTAGGCGGGAAAGAGACCCAGTACTTC.

V and J are TRBV18 and TRBJ2-3, with D perhaps given as TRBD1 or TRBD2 (5 bases each). The CDR3 spans 14 residues. With 6 bases removed from V and 6 bases from J, the gap between germline ends came to 16 bases. Germline values: CDR1 KGHSH, CDR2 LQKENI. The CDR3 loop reads CASSHLNGADTQYF. The CDR3 nucleotides are TGTGCCAGCTCCCATTTAAACGGGGCGGATACGCAGTATTTT.